The 18 T cell receptor beta chains below were found in one sample sequenced in a study of blood T cell repertoires in COVID-19. Some clones are missing from TCRdb's copy, which holds only in-frame ones; the method was immunoSEQ multiplex PCR. The table shows approximately 100,000 clones, with 75% to 85% occurring only once. Sequencing was done on a sample of peripheral blood. The receptors originated from a man of 80 years or more with COVID-19, enrolled during active disease.

The chain employs TRBV6-5 and TRBJ1-6; D gene uncertain. Germline values: CDR1 MNHEY, CDR2 SVGAGI. V gave up 2 bases and J gave up 6 bases, with 8 bases separating them. The CDR3 runs 14 residues. The CDR3 bases are TGTGCCAGCAGTTACGCGGCAGCTAATTCACCCCTCCACTTT. Translation gives CASSYAAANSPLHF.

The DNA of the CDR3 is TGTGCCAGCACTTCCAGGGATGGCAATCAGCCCCAGCATTTT. Translating gives CASTSRDGNQPQHF. The chain has TRBV2 and TRBJ1-5; tentative D call: TRBD1 (5 bases). V lost 7 bases to trimming and J lost 2 bases, with 12 bases between them. Germline loops: CDR1 SNHLY, CDR2 FYNNEI. CDR3 length: 14 residues.

This clone was seen a few times. This sequence joins TRBV7-2 and TRBJ1-3, with D possibly TRBD1 on 5 matching bases. CDR3 size: 14 residues. The germline V gene has CDR1 SGHTA and CDR2 FQGNSA. With 3 bases removed from V and 7 bases from J, the gap between germline ends came to 13 bases. CDR3 amino acids: CASSFGQVGNTIYF. The CDR3 nucleotides read TGTGCCAGCAGCTTCGGACAAGTTGGGAACACCATATATTTT.

J is TRBJ2-1 and V is TRBV7-3, with 10 bases that match TRBD2. The CDR3 runs to 16 residues. V lost 5 bases, J lost 7 bases, and 11 bases stayed unmatched. Germline assignment: CDR1 SGHTA and CDR2 FQGTGA. In DNA, the CDR3 is TGTGCCAGCAGCCCCCGGGCACTTAGCGGGAGGAATGAGCAGTTCTTC. Residues: CASSPRALSGRNEQFF.

This chain's CDR3 is CASSLSSSFSGDGGYTF. CDR3 DNA sequence: TGTGCCAGCAGTTTATCATCGTCATTTTCAGGGGATGGCGGCTACACCTTC. The gene calls are TRBV27 and TRBJ1-2; D possibly corresponds to TRBD1 (6 bases). CDR1 is MNHEY, CDR2 SMNVEV, per germline (reference sequence). This CDR3 region has 17 residues. Trimming left V 0 bases short and J 8 bases short, with 22 bases between.

The chain couples TRBV11-2 to TRBJ1-4; D remains ambiguous. Germline assignment: CDR1 SGHAT and CDR2 FQNNGV. Trimming removed 3 bases from V and 5 bases from J, with 10 bases in between. CDR3 length: 14 residues. This CDR3 reads CASSFGFPNEKLFF. The CDR3 nucleotides are TGTGCCAGCAGCTTCGGGTTCCCCAATGAAAAACTGTTTTTT.

The chain uses TRBV7-3 and TRBJ2-7; D is perhaps TRBD2 (5 bases). In germline, CDR1 is SGHTA, CDR2 FQGTGA. This CDR3 is 15 amino acids long. Trimming removed 3 bases at V and 0 bases at J, with 12 bases between. CDR3 nucleotides: TGTGCCAGCAGCTTGGGATGGACTCCCTCCTACGAGCAGTACTTC. Translation: CASSLGWTPSYEQYF. Drawing the rest from reference TRBV7-3 and TRBJ2-7, the complete variable domain is GAGVSQTPSNKVTEKGKYVELRCDPISGHTALYWYRQSLGQGPEFLIYFQGTGAADDSGLPNDRFFAVRPEGSVSTLKIQRTERGDSAVYLCASSLGWTPSYEQYFGPGTRLTVT.

The V call is TRBV28, the J call TRBJ2-7, with TRBD1 matching 8 bases. The V gene's germline CDR1 is MDHEN and CDR2 SYDVKM. This CDR3 region has 14 residues. Trimming took 6 bases from V and 2 from J; bases not matched to a gene: 6. The CDR3 DNA is TGTGCCAGCAGCCAAGGACAGGGCCCCTACGAGCAGTACTTC. Protein product: CASSQGQGPYEQYF.

In this sample, this clone turned up a few times. The chain employs TRBV29-1 and TRBJ2-3; TRBD1 matches at 8 bases. Trimming took 0 bases from V and 6 from J; bases not matched to a gene: 11. Germline V CDR1 and CDR2: SQVTM, ANQGSEA. There are 16 residues in the CDR3. CDR3: CSVEDGQGSGVDTQYF. For the CDR3, the DNA is TGCAGCGTTGAAGATGGACAGGGCTCCGGGGTGGATACGCAGTATTTT.

The V gene is TRBV18, the J gene TRBJ1-4; D not resolved. This CDR3 spans 15 amino acids. The V gene lost 6 bases and the J gene lost 0 bases, with 11 bases spanning the gap. Germline V gives CDR1 KGHSH, CDR2 LQKENI. CDR3 in amino acids: CASSNTEPTNEKLFF. The CDR3, as DNA: TGTGCCAGCTCGAATACAGAGCCAACTAATGAAAAACTGTTTTTT.

V gene TRBV11-1 combines with J gene TRBJ2-5; a possible D gene is TRBD1 (5 bases). Germline loops: CDR1 SGHAT, CDR2 FQDESV (reference sequence). Trimming removed 5 bases at V and 2 bases at J, with 15 bases between. This CDR3 region has 15 residues. The CDR3 DNA reads TGTGCCAGCAGCCCTGGACGGACAAATCAAGAGACCCAGTACTTC. It encodes CASSPGRTNQETQYF.

The CDR3 reads CASSGTSGPPYEQYF. The DNA of the CDR3 is TGTGCCAGTAGTGGGACTAGCGGGCCCCCCTACGAGCAGTACTTC. This rearrangement joins TRBV19 to TRBJ2-7, with 12 bases aligning to TRBD2. Germline-derived CDR1 and CDR2 are LNHDA and SQIVND (reference sequence). This CDR3 is 15 amino acids long. The J segment lost 2 bases and the V segment lost 5 bases, leaving 4 bases of the junction unmatched.

The chain links TRBV28 to TRBJ1-4; D may be TRBD1 (6 bases). The CDR3 is 14 residues long. V gave up 3 bases and J gave up 8 bases, with 13 bases separating them. Germline CDR1 and CDR2: MDHEN and SYDVKM. CDR3 in amino acids: CASSLGAGREKLFF. CDR3 bases: TGTGCCAGCAGTTTGGGGGCCGGGAGGGAAAAACTGTTTTTT. Full variable domain (rest looked up from reference TRBV28 and TRBJ1-4): DVKVTQSSRYLVKRTGEKVFLECVQDMDHENMFWYRQDPGLGLRLIYFSYDVKMKEKGDIPEGYSVSREKKERFSLILESASTNQTSMYLCASSLGAGREKLFFGSGTQLSVL.

The V and J genes are TRBV10-3 and TRBJ1-5; TRBD1 is a possible D gene (5 bases). This CDR3 comprises 19 residues. CDR1 and CDR2 from the germline V gene are ENHRY and SYGVKD. The ends were cut back, 2 bases at V and 0 bases at J, with 20 bases in the middle. The CDR3 DNA reads TGTGCCATCAGTGAGCCAAGCTCAGGGTCAGCAAATAGCAATCAGCCCCAGCATTTT. Amino acids: CAISEPSSGSANSNQPQHF.

The chain recombines TRBV9 with TRBJ2-7; D unclear. This CDR3 is built from 14 residues. Looked up from germline, CDR1 is SGDLS and CDR2 is YYNGEE. Trimming took off 1 base at V and 6 bases at J, with 14 bases between the two ends. CDR3 sequence: CASSVSLGAPEQYF. In DNA form, the CDR3 reads TGTGCCAGCAGCGTATCGCTCGGAGCCCCCGAGCAGTACTTC.

This clone was recorded only once. The chain recombines TRBV3-1 (or the pseudogene TRBV3-2) with TRBJ1-3, with D perhaps matching TRBD1 (5 bases). CDR3 length equals 15 residues. The V gene's germline CDR1 is LGHDT and CDR2 YNNKEL (reference sequence). V was shortened by 0 bases and J by 7 bases, with 13 bases between the two germline ends. This CDR3 reads CASSQELAGPNTIYF. The DNA of the CDR3 is TGTGCCAGCAGCCAAGAATTAGCAGGGCCGAACACCATATATTTT.

The chain links TRBV5-1 to TRBJ2-5; D might be TRBD2 (5 bases). The germline CDR1 and CDR2 sequences are SGHRS and YFSETQ. V was clipped by 5 bases and J by 4 bases, with 15 bases between them. The CDR3 is made up of 14 amino acids. The CDR3 nucleotides are TGCGCCAGCAGAGCCGTTGGAGGCCGAGAGACCCAGTACTTC. Its protein is CASRAVGGRETQYF.

V and J are TRBV19 and TRBJ1-6, with D possibly TRBD1 on 5 matching bases. Trimming removed 1 base at V and 5 bases at J, with 12 bases between. The CDR3 loop spans 16 amino acids. Germline CDR1 and CDR2: LNHDA and SQIVND (reference sequence). CDR3 sequence reads: CASSIGGGHHNSPLHF. CDR3 nucleotide sequence: TGTGCCAGTAGTATAGGTGGCGGACATCATAATTCACCCCTCCACTTT.